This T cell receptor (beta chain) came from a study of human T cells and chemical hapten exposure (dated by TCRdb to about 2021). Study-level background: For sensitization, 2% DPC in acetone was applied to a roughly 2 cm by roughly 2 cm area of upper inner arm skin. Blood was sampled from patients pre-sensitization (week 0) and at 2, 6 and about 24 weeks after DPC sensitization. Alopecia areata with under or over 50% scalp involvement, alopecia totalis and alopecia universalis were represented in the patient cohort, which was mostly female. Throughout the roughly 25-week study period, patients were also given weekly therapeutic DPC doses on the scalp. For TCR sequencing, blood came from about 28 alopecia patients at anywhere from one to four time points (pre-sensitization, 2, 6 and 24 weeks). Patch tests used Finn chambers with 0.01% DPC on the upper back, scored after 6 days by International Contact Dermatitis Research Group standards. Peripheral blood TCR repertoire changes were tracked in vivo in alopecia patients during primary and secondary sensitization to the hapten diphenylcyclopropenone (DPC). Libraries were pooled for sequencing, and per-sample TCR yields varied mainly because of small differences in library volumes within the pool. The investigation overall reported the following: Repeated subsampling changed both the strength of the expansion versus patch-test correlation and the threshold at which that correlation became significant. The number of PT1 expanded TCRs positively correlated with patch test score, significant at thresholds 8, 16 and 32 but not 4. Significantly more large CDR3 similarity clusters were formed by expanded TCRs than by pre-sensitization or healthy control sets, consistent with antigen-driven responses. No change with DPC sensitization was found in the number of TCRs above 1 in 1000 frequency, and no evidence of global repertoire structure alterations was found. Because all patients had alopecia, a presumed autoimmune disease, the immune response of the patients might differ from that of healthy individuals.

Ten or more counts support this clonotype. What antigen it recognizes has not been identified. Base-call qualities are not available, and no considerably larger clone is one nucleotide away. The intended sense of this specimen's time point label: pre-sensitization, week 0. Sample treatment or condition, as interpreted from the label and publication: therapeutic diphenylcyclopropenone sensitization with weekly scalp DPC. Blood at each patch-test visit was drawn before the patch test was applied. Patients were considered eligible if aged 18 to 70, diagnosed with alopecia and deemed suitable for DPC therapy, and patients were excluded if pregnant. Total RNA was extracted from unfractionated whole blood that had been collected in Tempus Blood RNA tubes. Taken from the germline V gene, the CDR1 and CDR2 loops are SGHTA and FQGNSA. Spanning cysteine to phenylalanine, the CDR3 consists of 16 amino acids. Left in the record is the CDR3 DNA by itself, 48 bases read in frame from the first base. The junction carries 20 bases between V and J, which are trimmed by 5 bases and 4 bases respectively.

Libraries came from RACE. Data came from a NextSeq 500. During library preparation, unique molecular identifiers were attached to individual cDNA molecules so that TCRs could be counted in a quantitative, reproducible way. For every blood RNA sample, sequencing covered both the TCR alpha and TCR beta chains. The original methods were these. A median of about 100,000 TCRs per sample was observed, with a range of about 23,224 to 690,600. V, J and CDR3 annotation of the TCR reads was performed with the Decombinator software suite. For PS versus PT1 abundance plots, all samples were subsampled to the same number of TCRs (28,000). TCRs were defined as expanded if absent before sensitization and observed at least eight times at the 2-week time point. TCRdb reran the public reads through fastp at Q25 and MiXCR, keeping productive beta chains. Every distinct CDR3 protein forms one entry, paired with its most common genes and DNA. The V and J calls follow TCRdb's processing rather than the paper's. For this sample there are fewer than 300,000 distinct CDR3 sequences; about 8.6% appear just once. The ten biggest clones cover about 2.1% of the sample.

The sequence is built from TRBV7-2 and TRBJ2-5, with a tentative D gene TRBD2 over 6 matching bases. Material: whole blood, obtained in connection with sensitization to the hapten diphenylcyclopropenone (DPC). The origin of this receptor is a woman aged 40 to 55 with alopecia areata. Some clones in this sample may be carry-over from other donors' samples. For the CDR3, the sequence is CASSAGLMAGGETQYF. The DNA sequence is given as TGTGCCAGCAGCGCAGGACTAATGGCCGGCGGAGAGACCCAGTACTTC. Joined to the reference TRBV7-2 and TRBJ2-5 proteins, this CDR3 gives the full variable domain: GAGVSQSPSNKVTEKGKDVELRCDPISGHTALYWYRQSLGQGLEFLIYFQGNSAPDKSGLPSDRFSAERTGGSVSTLTIQRTQQEDSAVYLCASSAGLMAGGETQYFGPGTRLLVL.